Sequencing of this T cell receptor (beta chain) was carried out in a study of T-cell reconstitution after alpha-beta-depleted transplantation in children. General study points: After transplant, high TCRbeta diversity at day 60 in some patients arose from surviving recipient T cells and thymic progenitors. Several hundred expanded graft clones reportedly were the source of alpha-beta T cells about two months after transplant.

Preparation of the TCRbeta library involved a method that used unique molecular identifiers. From the PCR reads, TCRdb called clonotypes with MiXCR, one entry per CDR3 protein. Altogether roughly 670,000 distinct CDR3 sequences are present, around 13% being singletons, with the ten largest covering roughly 0.84%. A note on this clonotype: The antigen remains unidentified.

Germline V lookup: CDR1 GTSNPN, CDR2 SVGIG (reference sequence). Deletions cut 3 bases from V and 12 bases from J, with 21 bases between. The CDR3 runs 15 residues. The sample was PBMCs, taken before TCRalphabeta/CD19-depleted stem cell transplant. The chain combines TRBV30 with TRBJ1-6; D remains ambiguous. This clonotype originated in a girl aged 2 to 10 with congenital amegakaryocytic thrombocytopenia, due to receive a stem cell transplant. CDR3 residues: CAWRGWAGLGLPLHF. The CDR3 DNA reads TGTGCCTGGAGAGGTTGGGCCGGCCTTGGTTTACCCCTCCACTTT. Using reference TRBV30 and TRBJ1-6 for the parts outside the CDR3, the full variable domain is SQTIHQWPATLVQPVGSPLSLECTVEGTSNPNLYWYRQAAGRGLQLLFYSVGIGQISSEVPQNLSASRPQDRQFILSSKKLLLSDSGFYLCAWRGWAGLGLPLHFGNGTRLTVT.